This TCR beta chain was captured in a study of OX40 agonist ivuxolimab in advanced cancers. Overall study: Clinicians treated patients with ivuxolimab, an agonistic anti-OX40 (CD134) antibody. More than 35% of patients had received prior checkpoint inhibitor therapy.

The CDR3 has 15 residues. Germline V gene sequence: CDR1 MNHNY, CDR2 SVGAGI (reference sequence). Trimming left V 4 bases short and J 7 bases short, with 14 bases between. Clones were read by immunoSEQ multiplex PCR, and TCRdb kept only the in-frame ones, dropping some. The table lists 20,000 to 25,000 clones, 83% of them singletons, with around 52% in the top ten. This clone was detected once. The sequences come from CD4+ or CD8+ T cells sorted from blood, collected in a trial of the OX40 agonist ivuxolimab. V and J are TRBV6-6 and TRBJ1-6, with D possibly being TRBD1 (6 bases). The source is an adult with an advanced solid tumor such as melanoma, head and neck, liver or kidney cancer. The CDR3 region has the DNA TGTGCCAGCAGTTGGATGGGGGCGGGAAATTCACCCCTCCACTTT. This sequence encodes CASSWMGAGNSPLHF.